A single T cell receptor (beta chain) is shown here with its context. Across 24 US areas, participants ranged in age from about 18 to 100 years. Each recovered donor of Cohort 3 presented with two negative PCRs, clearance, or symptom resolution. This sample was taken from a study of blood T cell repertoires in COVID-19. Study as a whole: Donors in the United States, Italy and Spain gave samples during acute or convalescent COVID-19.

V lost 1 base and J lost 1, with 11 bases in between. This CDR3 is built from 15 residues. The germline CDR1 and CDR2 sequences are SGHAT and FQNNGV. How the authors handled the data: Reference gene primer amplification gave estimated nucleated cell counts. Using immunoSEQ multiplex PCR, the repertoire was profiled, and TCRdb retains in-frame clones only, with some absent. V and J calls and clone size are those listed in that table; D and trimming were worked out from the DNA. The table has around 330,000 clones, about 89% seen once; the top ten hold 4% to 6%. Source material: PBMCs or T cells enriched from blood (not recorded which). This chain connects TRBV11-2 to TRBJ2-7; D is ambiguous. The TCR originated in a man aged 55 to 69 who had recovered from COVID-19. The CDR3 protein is CASSLVAGLSYEQYF. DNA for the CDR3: TGTGCCAGCAGCTTAGTCGCAGGCCTGTCCTACGAGCAGTACTTC.